This TCR beta chain was recorded in a study of immune evolution from preneoplasia to lung adenocarcinoma. The CDR3 covers 16 residues. Trimming took off 6 bases at V and 4 bases at J, with 18 bases between the two ends. Germline V gives CDR1 LGHNT, CDR2 FRNRAP. The protocol was immunoSEQ multiplex PCR, while the TCRdb copy is restricted to in-frame clones and leaves out a portion. The table records 3,800 or so clones, around three quarters of them present only once. The sample comprised FFPE minimally invasive lung adenocarcinoma tissue. The genes are TRBV12-5 and TRBJ2-2, with D possibly TRBD2 on 5 matching bases. The source of this sequence is a person aged 55-85 years with lung adenocarcinoma. The chain's CDR3 is CASGPVDSPGTGELFF. CDR3 nucleotides: TGTGCTAGTGGACCAGTGGACTCCCCGGGCACCGGGGAGCTGTTTTTT.